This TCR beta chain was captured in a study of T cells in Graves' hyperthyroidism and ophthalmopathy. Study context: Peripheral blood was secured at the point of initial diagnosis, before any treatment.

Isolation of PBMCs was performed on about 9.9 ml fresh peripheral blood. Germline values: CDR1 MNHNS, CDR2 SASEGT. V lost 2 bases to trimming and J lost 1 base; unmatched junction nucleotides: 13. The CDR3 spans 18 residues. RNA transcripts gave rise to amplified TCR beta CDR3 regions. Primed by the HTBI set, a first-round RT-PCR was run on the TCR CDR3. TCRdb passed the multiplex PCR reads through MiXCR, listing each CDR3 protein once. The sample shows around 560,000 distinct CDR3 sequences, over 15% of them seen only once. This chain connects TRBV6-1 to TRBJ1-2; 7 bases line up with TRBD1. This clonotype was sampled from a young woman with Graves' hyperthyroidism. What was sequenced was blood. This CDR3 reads CASSERFWRQGFNYGYTF. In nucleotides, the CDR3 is TGTGCCAGCAGTGAAAGGTTCTGGAGACAGGGATTTAACTATGGCTACACCTTC.